This T cell receptor beta chain stems from a study of OX40 agonist ivuxolimab in advanced cancers. The study's findings and limits: Among expanded peripheral T cells, antigen specificity went undetermined.

This table comes from immunoSEQ multiplex PCR, and its TCRdb copy is limited to in-frame clones, with some not included. This sample has 65,000 to 90,000 clones, with almost 90% found just once. Comments on this clone: As yet, its antigen is unknown.

With 5 bases removed from V and 3 bases from J, the gap between germline ends came to 11 bases. This CDR3 has 14 residues. Per the germline V gene, CDR1 is KGHSH and CDR2 is LQKENI. Here the sequenced sample was CD4+ or CD8+ T cells sorted from blood, taken in a trial of the OX40 agonist ivuxolimab. This chain joins TRBV18 and TRBJ1-5; weak D call: TRBD1 (6 bases). The receptor's source is an adult with an advanced solid tumor such as melanoma, head and neck, liver or kidney cancer. Here the CDR3 reads CASSEGQLNQPQHF. CDR3 bases: TGTGCCAGCTCAGAGGGACAACTCAATCAGCCCCAGCATTTT.